This paragraph covers one TCR beta chain sequence. This specimen belongs to a study of blood T cells in healthy people across ages. Background on the study: Per two T cells, template switching captured roughly one barcoded beta molecule.

Samples had at least 6 million PBMCs isolated from them. The CDR3 spans 15 residues. The germline CDR1 and CDR2 sequences are DFQATT and SNEGSKA (reference sequence). Trimming removed 0 bases from V and 5 bases from J, with 16 bases in between. Next came a second PCR, run for about 6 to 11 cycles, which used a sample-barcoded 5' primer along with a J-beta primer mix. TCRdb reprocessed the 5' RACE reads via MiXCR and lists one record per CDR3 protein. Of 1.5 million to 2 million distinct CDR3 sequences in the sample, around 35% were seen once. The clonotype was recovered from a woman aged 25 to 39 in good health. The rearrangement uses TRBV20-1 and TRBJ1-2; no firm D call. The specimen sequenced was blood. As DNA, the CDR3 is TGCAGTGCTAGAGATACACCCGGAAGTCGGTATGGCTACACCTTC. Translated: CSARDTPGSRYGYTF.